The clone carrying this TCR beta chain has only a few counts. The antigen is not known. All patients reached thyroid surgery having received no treatment beforehand. This record belongs to a study of metastatic and nonmetastatic thyroid tumors. About the research overall: Repertoires from blood and tumor or nodule tissue of malignant and benign thyroid patients were compared.

Germline V gene sequence: CDR1 MDHEN, CDR2 SYDVKM. Trimming removed 6 bases from V and 7 bases from J, with 15 bases in between. The CDR3 covers 13 residues. In the original analysis: A classifier for distant metastasis in papillary thyroid cancer was constructed using CDR3 differences observed across clinicopathological groups. TCRdb re-called clones from the PCR reads using MiXCR. The V and J calls, along with clone size, are taken from TCRdb and not from the paper's own processing. This sample has over 10,000 clones, with 25% to 30% found just once. Notes on the study in general: Malignant tumors reportedly showed significantly higher TCR beta diversity than benign nodules in both blood and tumor.

Sequencing used tumor tissue. The receptor was derived from a female donor with papillary thyroid cancer or a benign thyroid nodule (not recorded which). Some clones in this sample may be carry-over from other donors' samples. The gene calls are TRBV28 and TRBJ1-2; possibly TRBD1 for D (5 bases). CDR3 nucleotide sequence: TGTGCCAGCAGCCCAGACGTCGGGGGTGGCTACACCTTC. Protein: CASSPDVGGGYTF.